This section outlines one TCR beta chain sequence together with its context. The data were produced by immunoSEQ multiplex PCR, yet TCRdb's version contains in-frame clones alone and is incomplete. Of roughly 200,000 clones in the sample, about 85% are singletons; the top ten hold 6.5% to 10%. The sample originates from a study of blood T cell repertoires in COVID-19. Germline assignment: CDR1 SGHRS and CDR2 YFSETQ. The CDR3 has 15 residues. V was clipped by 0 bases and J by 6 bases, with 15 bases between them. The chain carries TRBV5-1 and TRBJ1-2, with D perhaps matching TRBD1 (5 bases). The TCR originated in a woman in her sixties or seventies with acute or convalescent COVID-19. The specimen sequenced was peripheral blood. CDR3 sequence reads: CASSLAGSDWDGYTF. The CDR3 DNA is TGCGCCAGCAGCTTGGCAGGGTCCGATTGGGATGGCTACACCTTC. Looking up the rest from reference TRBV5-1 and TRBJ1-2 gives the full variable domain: KAGVTQTPRYLIKTRGQQVTLSCSPISGHRSVSWYQQTPGQGLQFLFEYFSETQRNKGNFPGRFSGRQFSNSRSEMNVSTLELGDSALYLCASSLAGSDWDGYTFGSGTRLTVV.